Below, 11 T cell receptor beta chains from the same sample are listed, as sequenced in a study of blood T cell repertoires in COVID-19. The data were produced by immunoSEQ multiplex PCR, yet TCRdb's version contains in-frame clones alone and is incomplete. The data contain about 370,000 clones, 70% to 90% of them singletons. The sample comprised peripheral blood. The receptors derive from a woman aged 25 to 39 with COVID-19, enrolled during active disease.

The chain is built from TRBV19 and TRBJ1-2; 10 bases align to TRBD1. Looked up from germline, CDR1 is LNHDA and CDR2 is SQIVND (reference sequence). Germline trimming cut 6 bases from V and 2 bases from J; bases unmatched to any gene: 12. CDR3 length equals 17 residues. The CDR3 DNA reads TGTGCCAGTAGCTACGGGACAGGGGATTTTTTAAACTATGGCTACACCTTC. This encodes CASSYGTGDFLNYGYTF.

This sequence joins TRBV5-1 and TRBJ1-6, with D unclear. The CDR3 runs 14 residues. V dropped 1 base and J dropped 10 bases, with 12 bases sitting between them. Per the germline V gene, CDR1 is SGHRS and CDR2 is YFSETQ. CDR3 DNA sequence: TGCGCCAGCAGCTTGACCAGGACGGGGTCACCCCTCCACTTT. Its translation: CASSLTRTGSPLHF. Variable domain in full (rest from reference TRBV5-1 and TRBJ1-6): KAGVTQTPRYLIKTRGQQVTLSCSPISGHRSVSWYQQTPGQGLQFLFEYFSETQRNKGNFPGRFSGRQFSNSRSEMNVSTLELGDSALYLCASSLTRTGSPLHFGNGTRLTVT.

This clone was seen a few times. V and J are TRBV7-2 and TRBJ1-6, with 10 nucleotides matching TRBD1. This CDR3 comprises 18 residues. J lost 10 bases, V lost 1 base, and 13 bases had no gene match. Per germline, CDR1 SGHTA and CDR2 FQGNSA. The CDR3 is CASSLGGDRGPQRSPLHF. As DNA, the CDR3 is TGTGCCAGCAGCTTAGGGGGGGACAGGGGCCCACAGAGATCACCCCTCCACTTT.

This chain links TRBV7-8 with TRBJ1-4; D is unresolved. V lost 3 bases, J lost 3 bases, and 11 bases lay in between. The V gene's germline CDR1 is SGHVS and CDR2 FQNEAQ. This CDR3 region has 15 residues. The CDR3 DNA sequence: TGTGCCAGCAGCTTGCGCAGGAGGCCTAATGAAAAACTGTTTTTT. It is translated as CASSLRRRPNEKLFF.

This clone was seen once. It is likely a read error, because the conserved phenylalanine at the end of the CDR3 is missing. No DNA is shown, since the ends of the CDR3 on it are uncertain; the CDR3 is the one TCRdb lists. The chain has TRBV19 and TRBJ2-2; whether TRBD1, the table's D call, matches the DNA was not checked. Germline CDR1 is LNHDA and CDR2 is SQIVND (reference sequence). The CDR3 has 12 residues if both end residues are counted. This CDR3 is CASSPRTGGVCY.

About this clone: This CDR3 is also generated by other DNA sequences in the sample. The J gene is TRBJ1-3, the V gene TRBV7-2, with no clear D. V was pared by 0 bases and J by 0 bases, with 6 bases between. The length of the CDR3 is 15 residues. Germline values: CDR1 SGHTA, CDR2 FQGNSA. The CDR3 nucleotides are TGTGCCAGCAGCTTAGCCGGAGGCTCTGGAAACACCATATATTTT. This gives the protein CASSLAGGSGNTIYF.

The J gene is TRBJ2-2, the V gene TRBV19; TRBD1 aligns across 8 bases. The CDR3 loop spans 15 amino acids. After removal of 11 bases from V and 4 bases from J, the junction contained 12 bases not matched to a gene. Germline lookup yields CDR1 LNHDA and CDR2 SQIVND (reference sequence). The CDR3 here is CASIPTGALTGELFF. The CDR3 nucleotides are TGTGCCTCAATCCCGACAGGGGCTCTCACCGGGGAGCTGTTTTTT.

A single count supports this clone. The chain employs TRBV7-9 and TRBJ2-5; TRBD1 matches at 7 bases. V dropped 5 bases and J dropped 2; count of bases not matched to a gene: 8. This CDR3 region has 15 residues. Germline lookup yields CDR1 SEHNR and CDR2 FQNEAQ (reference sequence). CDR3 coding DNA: TGTGCCAGCAGCCAGGAGGCAGGGGGACAAGAGACCCAGTACTTC. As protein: CASSQEAGGQETQYF.

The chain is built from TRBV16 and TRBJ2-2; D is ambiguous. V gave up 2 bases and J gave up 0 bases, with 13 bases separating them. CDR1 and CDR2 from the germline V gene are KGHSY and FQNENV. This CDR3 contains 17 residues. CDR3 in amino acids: CASSQPHPRANTGELFF. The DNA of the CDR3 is TGTGCCAGCAGCCAACCCCACCCCCGGGCGAACACCGGGGAGCTGTTTTTT. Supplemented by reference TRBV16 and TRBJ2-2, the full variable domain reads GEEVAQTPKHLVRGEGQKAKLYCAPIKGHSYVFWYQQVLKNEFKFLISFQNENVFDETGMPKERFSAKCLPNSPCSLEIQATKLEDSAVYFCASSQPHPRANTGELFFGEGSRLTVL.

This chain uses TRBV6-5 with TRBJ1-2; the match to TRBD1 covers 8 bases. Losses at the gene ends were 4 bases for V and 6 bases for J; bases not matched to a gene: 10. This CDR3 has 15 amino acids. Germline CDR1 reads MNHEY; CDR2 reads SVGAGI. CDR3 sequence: CASSFDPRGRDGYTF. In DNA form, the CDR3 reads TGTGCCAGCAGTTTCGACCCCAGGGGGCGGGATGGCTACACCTTC.

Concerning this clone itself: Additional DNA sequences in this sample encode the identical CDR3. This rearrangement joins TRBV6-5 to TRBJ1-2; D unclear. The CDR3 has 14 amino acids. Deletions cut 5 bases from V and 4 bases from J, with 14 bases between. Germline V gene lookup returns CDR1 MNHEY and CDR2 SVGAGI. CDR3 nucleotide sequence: TGTGCCAGCAGTCCCCGGGGTGGGCTCTATGGCTACACCTTC. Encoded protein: CASSPRGGLYGYTF.